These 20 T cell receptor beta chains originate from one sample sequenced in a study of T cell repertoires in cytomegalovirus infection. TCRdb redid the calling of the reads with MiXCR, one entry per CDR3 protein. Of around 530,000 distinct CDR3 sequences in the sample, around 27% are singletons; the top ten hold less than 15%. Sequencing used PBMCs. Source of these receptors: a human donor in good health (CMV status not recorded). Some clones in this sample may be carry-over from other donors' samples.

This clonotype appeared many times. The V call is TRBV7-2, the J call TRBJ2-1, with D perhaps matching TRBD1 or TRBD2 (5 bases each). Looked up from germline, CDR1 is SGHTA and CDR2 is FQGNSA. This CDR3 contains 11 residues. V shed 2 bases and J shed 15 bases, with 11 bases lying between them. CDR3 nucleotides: TGTGCCAGCAGCTTATTGGGGGATGGGTTCTTC. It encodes CASSLLGDGFF.

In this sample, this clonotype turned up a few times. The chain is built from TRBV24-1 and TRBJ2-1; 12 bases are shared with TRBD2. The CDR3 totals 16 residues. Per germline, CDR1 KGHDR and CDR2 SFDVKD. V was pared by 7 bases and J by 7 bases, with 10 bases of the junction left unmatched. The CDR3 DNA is TGTGCCACCAGACTGACTAGCGGGAGATTGGGGAATGAGCAGTTCTTC. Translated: CATRLTSGRLGNEQFF.

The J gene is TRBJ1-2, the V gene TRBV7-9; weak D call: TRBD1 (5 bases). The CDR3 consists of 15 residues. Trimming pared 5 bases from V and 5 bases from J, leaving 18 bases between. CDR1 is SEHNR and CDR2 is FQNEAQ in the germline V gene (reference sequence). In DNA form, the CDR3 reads TGTGCCAGCAGCCGGGAAGGGGACCGGACATATGGCTACACCTTC. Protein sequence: CASSREGDRTYGYTF.

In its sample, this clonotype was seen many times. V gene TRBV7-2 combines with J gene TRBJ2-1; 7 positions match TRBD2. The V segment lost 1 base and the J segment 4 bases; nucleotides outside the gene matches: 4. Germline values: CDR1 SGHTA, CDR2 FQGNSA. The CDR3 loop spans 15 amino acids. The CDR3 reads CASSLGAAGYNEQFF. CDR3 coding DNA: TGTGCCAGCAGCTTAGGGGCAGCGGGGTACAATGAGCAGTTCTTC.

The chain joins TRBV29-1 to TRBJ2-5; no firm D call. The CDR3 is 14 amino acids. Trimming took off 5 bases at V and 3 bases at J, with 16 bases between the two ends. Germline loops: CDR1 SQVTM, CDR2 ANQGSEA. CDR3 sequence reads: CSVSWTVTEETQYF. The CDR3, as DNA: TGCAGCGTTTCCTGGACGGTCACGGAAGAGACCCAGTACTTC.

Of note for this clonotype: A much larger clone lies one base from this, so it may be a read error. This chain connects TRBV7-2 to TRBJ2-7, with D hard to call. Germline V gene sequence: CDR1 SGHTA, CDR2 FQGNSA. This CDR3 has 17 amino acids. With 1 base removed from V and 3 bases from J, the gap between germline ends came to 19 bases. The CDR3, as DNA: TGTGCCAGCAGCTTAGAAGTCGACAACCCCTTACACTACGAGCAGTACTTC. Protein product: CASSLEVDNPLHYEQYF.

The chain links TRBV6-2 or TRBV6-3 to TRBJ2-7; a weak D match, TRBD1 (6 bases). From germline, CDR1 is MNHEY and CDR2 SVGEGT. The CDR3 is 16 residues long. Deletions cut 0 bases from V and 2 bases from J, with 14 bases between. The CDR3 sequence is CASSYSSQGSPYEQYF. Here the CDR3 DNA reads TGTGCCAGCAGTTACTCGAGCCAGGGGAGCCCCTACGAGCAGTACTTC.

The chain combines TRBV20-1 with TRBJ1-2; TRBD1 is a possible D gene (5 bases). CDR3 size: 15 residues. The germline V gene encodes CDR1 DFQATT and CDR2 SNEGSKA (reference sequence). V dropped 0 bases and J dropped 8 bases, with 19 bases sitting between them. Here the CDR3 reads CSARDPGGGVTGYTF. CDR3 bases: TGCAGTGCTAGAGATCCTGGGGGAGGGGTAACCGGCTACACCTTC.

The CDR3 here is CASNTLPGGTEAFF. CDR3 DNA sequence: TGTGCCAGTAACACCCTCCCTGGGGGCACTGAAGCTTTCTTT. The V gene is TRBV19, the J gene TRBJ1-1, with a possible D match to TRBD1 (5 bases). Germline V lookup: CDR1 LNHDA, CDR2 SQIVND (reference sequence). The length of the CDR3 is 14 residues. V lost 7 bases to trimming and J lost 4 bases, with 16 bases between them.

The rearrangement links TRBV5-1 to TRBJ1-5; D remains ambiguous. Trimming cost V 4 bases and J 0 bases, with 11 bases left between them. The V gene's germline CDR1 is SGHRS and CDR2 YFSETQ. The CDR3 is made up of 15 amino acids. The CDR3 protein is CASSVDGYSNQPQHF. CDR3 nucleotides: TGCGCCAGCAGCGTTGACGGCTATAGCAATCAGCCCCAGCATTTT.

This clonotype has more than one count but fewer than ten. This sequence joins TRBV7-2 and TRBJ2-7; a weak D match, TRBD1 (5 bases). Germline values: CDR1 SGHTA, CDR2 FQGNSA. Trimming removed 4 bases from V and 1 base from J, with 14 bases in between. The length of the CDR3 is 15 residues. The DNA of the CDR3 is TGTGCCAGCAGCTGGGGCCCTCAGGGATCCTACGAGCAGTACTTC. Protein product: CASSWGPQGSYEQYF.

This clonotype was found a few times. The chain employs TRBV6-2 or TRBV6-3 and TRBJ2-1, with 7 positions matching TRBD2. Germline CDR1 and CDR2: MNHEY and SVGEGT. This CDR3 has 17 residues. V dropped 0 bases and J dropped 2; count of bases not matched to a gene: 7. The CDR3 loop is CASSYSAPAGTYNEQFF. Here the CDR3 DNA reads TGTGCCAGCAGTTACTCGGCCCCAGCGGGGACCTACAATGAGCAGTTCTTC.

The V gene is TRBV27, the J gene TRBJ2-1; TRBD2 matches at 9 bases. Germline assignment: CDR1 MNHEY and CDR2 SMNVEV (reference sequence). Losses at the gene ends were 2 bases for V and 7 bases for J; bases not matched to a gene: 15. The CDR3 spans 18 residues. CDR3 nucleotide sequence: TGTGCCAGCAGTTTAAAGGGGACTAGCTTAGTTTTAGGGAATGAGCAGTTCTTC. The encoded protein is CASSLKGTSLVLGNEQFF.

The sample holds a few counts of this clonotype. The CDR3 bases are TGTGCCAGCCCCGCAAGACCCGGGGTGGGGACCCTCCACTTT. Translation: CASPARPGVGTLHF. The chain has TRBV5-8 and TRBJ1-6; D unclear. The CDR3 covers 14 residues. CDR1 is SGHTS, CDR2 YDEGEE, per germline. V was pared by 7 bases and J by 14 bases, with 22 bases between.

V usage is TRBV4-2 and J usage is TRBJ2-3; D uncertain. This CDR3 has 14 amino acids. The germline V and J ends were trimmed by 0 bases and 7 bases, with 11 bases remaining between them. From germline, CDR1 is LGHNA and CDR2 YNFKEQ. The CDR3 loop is CASSQDRLSNTQYF. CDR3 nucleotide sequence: TGTGCCAGCAGCCAAGATCGGCTATCAAATACGCAGTATTTT.

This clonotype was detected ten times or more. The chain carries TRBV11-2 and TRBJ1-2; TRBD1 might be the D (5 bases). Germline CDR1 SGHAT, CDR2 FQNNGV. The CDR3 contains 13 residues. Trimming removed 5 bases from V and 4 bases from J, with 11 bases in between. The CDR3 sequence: CASSPPGTYGYTF. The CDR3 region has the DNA TGTGCCAGCAGCCCCCCAGGGACCTATGGCTACACCTTC. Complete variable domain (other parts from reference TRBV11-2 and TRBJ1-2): EAGVAQSPRYKIIEKRQSVAFWCNPISGHATLYWYQQILGQGPKLLIQFQNNGVVDDSQLPKDRFSAERLKGVDSTLKIQPAKLEDSAVYLCASSPPGTYGYTFGSGTRLTVV.

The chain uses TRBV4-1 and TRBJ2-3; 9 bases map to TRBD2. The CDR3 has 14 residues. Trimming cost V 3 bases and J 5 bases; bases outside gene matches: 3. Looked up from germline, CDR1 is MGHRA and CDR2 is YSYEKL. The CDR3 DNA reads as TGCGCCAGCAGCCAGCCTAGCGGGATAGATACGCAGTATTTT. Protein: CASSQPSGIDTQYF.

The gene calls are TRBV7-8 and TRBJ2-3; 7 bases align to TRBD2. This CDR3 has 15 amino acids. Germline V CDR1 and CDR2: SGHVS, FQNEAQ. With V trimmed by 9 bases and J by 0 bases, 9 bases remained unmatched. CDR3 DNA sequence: TGTGCCAGTGCATATCCTAGCGGTAGCACAGATACGCAGTATTTT. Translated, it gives CASAYPSGSTDTQYF.

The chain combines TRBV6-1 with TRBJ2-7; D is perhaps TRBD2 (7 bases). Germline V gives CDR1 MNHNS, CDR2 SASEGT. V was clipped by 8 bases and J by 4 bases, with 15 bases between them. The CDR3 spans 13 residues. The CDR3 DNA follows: TGTGCCAGCTTGTCGAGGGGGGGGTACGAGCAGTACTTC. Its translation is CASLSRGGYEQYF.

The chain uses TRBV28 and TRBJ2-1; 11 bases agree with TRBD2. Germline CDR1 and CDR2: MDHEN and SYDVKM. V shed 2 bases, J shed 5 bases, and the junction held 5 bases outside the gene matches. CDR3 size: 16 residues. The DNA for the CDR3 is TGTGCCAGCAGTTTACTAGGGACTAGCGGTAACAATGAGCAGTTCTTC. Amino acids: CASSLLGTSGNNEQFF.